These 32 T cell receptor beta chains came from one sample sequenced in a study of cytomegalovirus exposure and HLA in healthy donors. PCR employed 60 Vbeta and 13 Jbeta primers. Clones were sequenced by immunoSEQ multiplex PCR, and TCRdb holds only the in-frame ones, with some missing. This table holds around 150,000 clones, more than 60% found once. The source material was PBMCs. Source of these receptors: a male donor in good health and CMV-seronegative.

The rearrangement uses TRBV2 and TRBJ2-1; 7 nucleotides match TRBD1. Trimming at V came to 4 bases and at J to 4 bases, leaving 10 bases not matched to a gene. The CDR3 runs 16 residues. Germline-derived CDR1 and CDR2 are SNHLY and FYNNEI. The CDR3 spells CASSVRERDRYNEQFF. The CDR3 DNA reads TGTGCCAGCAGTGTAAGGGAACGGGACAGATACAATGAGCAGTTCTTC.

The rearrangement uses TRBV7-3 and TRBJ1-6; 11 nucleotides line up with TRBD1. The CDR3 sequence is 15 residues long. Trimming took 2 bases from V and 9 from J; bases not matched to a gene: 3. The V gene's germline CDR1 is SGHTA and CDR2 FQGTGA. This chain's CDR3 is CASSLDGTGGSPLHF. The CDR3 DNA reads TGTGCCAGCAGCTTAGACGGGACAGGGGGTTCACCCCTCCACTTT.

V usage is TRBV5-6 and J usage is TRBJ1-6; tentatively, D is TRBD1 (6 bases). Trimming stripped 0 bases from V and 7 bases from J, with 14 bases between. The CDR3 runs to 16 residues. Germline CDR1 is SGHDT and CDR2 is YYEEEE. DNA for the CDR3: TGTGCCAGCAGCTTGGGTGGGGGCCCCCCCAATTCACCCCTCCACTTT. Translating gives CASSLGGGPPNSPLHF.

The chain uses TRBV11-1 and TRBJ2-2; a weak D match, TRBD2 (6 bases). There are 13 residues in the CDR3. Trimming removed 6 bases from V and 7 bases from J, with 12 bases in between. Germline CDR1 is SGHAT and CDR2 is FQDESV (reference sequence). The CDR3 spells CASRKGGDGELFF. CDR3 DNA sequence: TGTGCCAGCAGAAAAGGAGGGGACGGGGAGCTGTTTTTT. The variable domain in full, with the rest retrieved from reference TRBV11-1 and TRBJ2-2, is EAEVAQSPRYKITEKSQAVAFWCDPISGHATLYWYRQILGQGPELLVQFQDESVVDDSQLPKDRFSAERLKGVDSTLKIQPAELGDSAMYLCASRKGGDGELFFGEGSRLTVL.

This clone occurred a few times. The chain is built from TRBV6-6 and TRBJ1-5; weak D call: TRBD1 (6 bases). This CDR3 has 13 residues. V lost 7 bases to trimming and J lost 7 bases, with 14 bases between them. The germline CDR1 and CDR2 sequences are MNHNY and SVGAGI (reference sequence). The CDR3 nucleotides are TGTGCCAGCACCGACAGGATAGAACAGCCCCAGCATTTT. It is translated as CASTDRIEQPQHF.

The rearrangement uses TRBV5-1 and TRBJ2-5, with D perhaps matching TRBD1 (5 bases). Trimming stripped 3 bases from V and 3 bases from J, with 15 bases between. This CDR3 region has 15 residues. Per germline, CDR1 SGHRS and CDR2 YFSETQ. CDR3 bases: TGCGCCAGCAGCTATCGACAGTTACCAAAAGAGACCCAGTACTTC. Encoded protein: CASSYRQLPKETQYF.

The rearrangement joins TRBV18 to TRBJ2-3; possible D gene TRBD1, 6 bases. The V gene lost 1 base and the J gene lost 4 bases, with 9 bases spanning the gap. The CDR3 has 14 amino acids. Germline CDR1 reads KGHSH; CDR2 reads LQKENI. CDR3 region: CASSPQKGADTQYF. DNA of the CDR3: TGTGCCAGCTCACCACAGAAGGGGGCAGATACGCAGTATTTT.

V usage is TRBV6-1 and J usage is TRBJ1-2; 8 nucleotides agree with TRBD1. V lost 5 bases and J lost 6; bases outside the gene matches: 8. From germline, CDR1 is MNHNS and CDR2 SASEGT. The CDR3 is 14 amino acids. The CDR3 protein is CASSTGQGSDGYTF. The CDR3, as DNA: TGTGCCAGCAGTACAGGACAGGGTTCGGATGGCTACACCTTC.

The V call is TRBV5-1, the J call TRBJ2-3; TRBD2 aligns across 11 bases. The ends lost 2 bases at V and 2 bases at J; junction bases unmatched: 1. CDR1 and CDR2 (germline): SGHRS, YFSETQ. The CDR3 totals 15 residues. The CDR3 region has the DNA TGCGCCAGCAGCTTACTAGCGGGGGTCACAGATACGCAGTATTTT. Translated, it gives CASSLLAGVTDTQYF. Filled out from reference TRBV5-1 and TRBJ2-3, the complete variable domain reads KAGVTQTPRYLIKTRGQQVTLSCSPISGHRSVSWYQQTPGQGLQFLFEYFSETQRNKGNFPGRFSGRQFSNSRSEMNVSTLELGDSALYLCASSLLAGVTDTQYFGPGTRLTVL.

The CDR3 protein is CAWERDREEGGYTF. The CDR3 DNA reads as TGTGCCTGGGAACGGGACAGGGAGGAAGGTGGCTACACCTTC. The chain links TRBV30 to TRBJ1-2, with TRBD1 matching over 9 bases. From germline, CDR1 is GTSNPN and CDR2 SVGIG (reference sequence). The CDR3 is 14 residues long. With 5 bases clipped from V and 7 bases from J, the junction kept 11 bases outside the gene matches.

The chain is built from TRBV30 and TRBJ2-7; D perhaps matches TRBD1 (8 bases). The V and J ends lost 5 bases and 3 bases respectively, with 23 bases between them. CDR1 and CDR2 (germline): GTSNPN, SVGIG (reference sequence). The CDR3 loop spans 16 amino acids. The CDR3: CAWSWTGTASGYEQYF. The CDR3, as DNA: TGTGCCTGGTCCTGGACAGGGACGGCTAGCGGCTACGAGCAGTACTTC.

To note about this clone: This sample includes further DNA sequences coding for the same CDR3. This chain joins TRBV6-1 and TRBJ1-4; D is perhaps TRBD1 (5 bases). This CDR3 region has 14 residues. The germline V and J ends were trimmed by 8 bases and 0 bases, with 10 bases remaining between them. CDR1 is MNHNS, CDR2 SASEGT, per germline. The chain's CDR3 is CASGGTATNEKLFF. The DNA for the CDR3 is TGTGCCAGCGGCGGGACGGCAACTAATGAAAAACTGTTTTTT.

The chain joins TRBV4-3 to TRBJ1-4; D gene uncertain. Germline V CDR1 and CDR2: LGHNA, YSLEER. The V and J ends lost 4 bases and 8 bases respectively, with 11 bases between them. The CDR3 is 13 residues long. The CDR3 DNA reads as TGCGCCAGCAGCCTAGTGACGGGAGAAAAACTGTTTTTT. This translates into CASSLVTGEKLFF.

This clone was found once. J is TRBJ2-1 and V is TRBV28; D perhaps matches TRBD2 (6 bases). This CDR3 has 14 residues. Per germline, CDR1 MDHEN and CDR2 SYDVKM. V was trimmed by 3 bases and J by 3 bases, leaving 9 bases between them. CDR3: CASSLRELYNEQFF. The CDR3 nucleotides read TGTGCCAGCAGTTTGCGGGAACTCTACAATGAGCAGTTCTTC.

The genes are TRBV28 and TRBJ2-7; D is unresolved. The V end was cut by 3 bases, the J end by 4 bases, with 10 bases between. Per the germline V gene, CDR1 is MDHEN and CDR2 is SYDVKM. This CDR3 has 13 amino acids. The CDR3: CASSFTTVYEQYF. In nucleotides, the CDR3 is TGTGCCAGCAGTTTCACTACCGTTTACGAGCAGTACTTC.

The chain joins TRBV7-9 to TRBJ2-2, with D hard to call. Per the germline V gene, CDR1 is SEHNR and CDR2 is FQNEAQ (reference sequence). The CDR3 has 14 amino acids. The V end was cut by 2 bases, the J end by 0 bases, with 4 bases between. The CDR3 region is CASSLLTNTGELFF. In nucleotides, the CDR3 is TGTGCCAGCAGCTTACTTACGAACACCGGGGAGCTGTTTTTT.

V usage is TRBV28 and J usage is TRBJ2-4, with D tentatively TRBD2 (6 bases). V lost 8 bases, J lost 3 bases, and 11 bases lay in between. Germline V lookup: CDR1 MDHEN, CDR2 SYDVKM. This CDR3 has 13 amino acids. CDR3 coding DNA: TGTGCCAGCCTAGCGTTAGACAAAAACATTCAGTACTTC. Protein: CASLALDKNIQYF. The variable domain in full, with the rest retrieved from reference TRBV28 and TRBJ2-4, is DVKVTQSSRYLVKRTGEKVFLECVQDMDHENMFWYRQDPGLGLRLIYFSYDVKMKEKGDIPEGYSVSREKKERFSLILESASTNQTSMYLCASLALDKNIQYFGAGTRLSVL.

In DNA form, the CDR3 reads TGTGCCAGCAGTTACTCAGGAGCAACTGAAGCTTTCTTT. Residues: CASSYSGATEAFF. The V and J genes are TRBV6-5 and TRBJ1-1; D not resolved. There are 13 residues in the CDR3. The V end lost 0 bases, the J end lost 5 bases, and 7 bases lay between the germline ends. From germline, CDR1 is MNHEY and CDR2 SVGAGI.

In this sample, this clone turned up a few times. The chain uses TRBV7-9 and TRBJ1-4; possibly TRBD1 for D (5 bases). CDR1 and CDR2 (germline): SEHNR, FQNEAQ (reference sequence). This CDR3 has 14 residues. The germline V and J ends were trimmed by 1 base and 7 bases, with 10 bases remaining between them. CDR3 protein: CASSLGTSVEKLFF. Here the CDR3 DNA reads TGTGCCAGCAGCTTAGGGACATCGGTTGAAAAACTGTTTTTT.

The chain recombines TRBV11-3 with TRBJ1-2; 7 nucleotides agree with TRBD1. With V trimmed by 1 base and J by 0 bases, 8 bases remained unmatched. The CDR3 loop spans 17 amino acids. The germline CDR1 and CDR2 sequences are SGHNT and YENEEA. Here the CDR3 reads CASSLANEQGTNYGYTF. The CDR3 nucleotides are TGTGCCAGCAGCTTAGCCAATGAACAGGGGACTAACTATGGCTACACCTTC.

V is TRBV10-3 and J is TRBJ2-7; TRBD1 matches at 7 bases. Germline V gene sequence: CDR1 ENHRY, CDR2 SYGVKD. The ends lost 6 bases at V and 5 bases at J; junction bases unmatched: 4. The CDR3 sequence is 12 residues long. As DNA, the CDR3 is TGTGCCATCAGCTCTCAGGGGGACGAGCAGTACTTC. This encodes CAISSQGDEQYF.

This clone showed up just a few times. CDR3: CASSQDSHLREQYF. DNA of the CDR3: TGTGCCAGCAGCCAGGACAGCCACCTACGCGAGCAGTACTTC. This chain connects TRBV4-2 to TRBJ2-7, with D tentatively TRBD1 (6 bases). V was cut by 3 bases and J by 6 bases, with 15 bases left in between. Looked up from germline, CDR1 is LGHNA and CDR2 is YNFKEQ. This CDR3 has 14 residues.

The J gene is TRBJ1-2, the V gene TRBV6-6; 8 bases match TRBD1. V shed 0 bases, J shed 8 bases, and the junction held 11 bases outside the gene matches. CDR3 length: 16 amino acids. Germline loops: CDR1 MNHNY, CDR2 SVGAGI (reference sequence). In DNA, the CDR3 is TGTGCCAGCAGTTACTCCTTTGGACAGGGAGTTTTGGGCTACACCTTC. It encodes CASSYSFGQGVLGYTF.

The chain joins TRBV28 to TRBJ1-1; D is perhaps TRBD1 (5 bases). CDR3 size: 12 residues. CDR1 MDHEN and CDR2 SYDVKM come from the germline V gene. Trimming took 8 bases from V and 1 from J, leaving 8 bases between them. CDR3 protein: CASSTGNTEAFF. CDR3 DNA sequence: TGTGCCAGCTCTACAGGGAACACTGAAGCTTTCTTT. Full variable domain (missing parts from reference TRBV28 and TRBJ1-1): DVKVTQSSRYLVKRTGEKVFLECVQDMDHENMFWYRQDPGLGLRLIYFSYDVKMKEKGDIPEGYSVSREKKERFSLILESASTNQTSMYLCASSTGNTEAFFGQGTRLTVV.

CDR3 in amino acids: CASSLSGGAGTDTQYF. CDR3 DNA sequence: TGCGCCAGCAGCCTGAGCGGGGGGGCCGGAACAGATACGCAGTATTTT. The chain is built from TRBV4-1 and TRBJ2-3; 10 nucleotides match TRBD2. CDR3 length equals 16 residues. V lost 4 bases, J lost 3 bases, and 7 bases stayed unmatched. Germline V gene lookup returns CDR1 MGHRA and CDR2 YSYEKL.

The chain uses TRBV2 and TRBJ2-5; TRBD1 aligns across 7 bases. This CDR3 region has 13 residues. Unmatched junction bases numbered 7, after V lost 11 bases and J lost 1 base. Germline V gene lookup returns CDR1 SNHLY and CDR2 FYNNEI. The CDR3 reads CAGHRGSQETQYF. CDR3 nucleotide sequence: TGTGCCGGGCACAGGGGCAGCCAAGAGACCCAGTACTTC.

This rearrangement joins TRBV5-4 to TRBJ1-4; the D is unclear. The V gene lost 2 bases and the J gene lost 7 bases, with 15 bases spanning the gap. Germline assignment: CDR1 SGHNT and CDR2 YYREEE (reference sequence). This CDR3 has 15 amino acids. CDR3 bases: TGTGCCAGCAGCTTTGATGGGTTGGGGAGTGAAAAACTGTTTTTT. This codes for CASSFDGLGSEKLFF.

CDR3 sequence (DNA): TGTGCCAGCAGCCAAGAGTCGCCCGACAGAAGCTACGAGCAGTACTTC. Its translation: CASSQESPDRSYEQYF. This chain joins TRBV14 and TRBJ2-7, with TRBD1 as a possible D gene (5 bases). The CDR3 spans 16 residues. Trimming removed 0 bases from V and 3 bases from J, with 15 bases in between. Germline V gene lookup returns CDR1 SGHDN and CDR2 FVKESK.

Only one count was recorded for this clone. The J gene is TRBJ2-3, the V gene TRBV6-1; perhaps TRBD1 as D (5 bases). Deletions cut 1 base from V and 3 bases from J, with 8 bases between. Germline V gene sequence: CDR1 MNHNS, CDR2 SASEGT. CDR3 length: 14 residues. Here the CDR3 reads CASSEGGRTDTQYF. Here the CDR3 DNA reads TGTGCCAGCAGTGAAGGGGGCAGAACAGATACGCAGTATTTT.

The chain employs TRBV19 and TRBJ2-7, with 13 bases that match TRBD2. The CDR3 runs to 16 residues. The germline gives CDR1 LNHDA, CDR2 SQIVND (reference sequence). The junction had 9 bases not matched to a gene; V was cut back by 5 bases and J by 5 bases. The chain's CDR3 is CASSARTSGSRDEQYF. The CDR3 nucleotides are TGTGCCAGTAGTGCCCGGACTAGCGGGAGTAGGGACGAGCAGTACTTC.

V gene TRBV19 combines with J gene TRBJ2-3; TRBD1 aligns across 10 bases. The trim removed 7 bases at V and 0 bases at J, leaving 4 bases unmatched. CDR1 LNHDA and CDR2 SQIVND come from the germline V gene (reference sequence). The CDR3 spans 15 residues. Here the CDR3 DNA reads TGTGCCAGTACAAGACAGGGGGCCAGCACAGATACGCAGTATTTT. It encodes CASTRQGASTDTQYF.

V and J are TRBV7-2 and TRBJ2-3, with 7 bases fitting TRBD1. After removal of 5 bases from V and 1 base from J, the junction contained 9 bases not matched to a gene. The germline gives CDR1 SGHTA, CDR2 FQGNSA. The CDR3 has 16 residues. The CDR3 DNA follows: TGTGCCAGCAGCACAAAGGGACAGCTAGGCACAGATACGCAGTATTTT. Its translation is CASSTKGQLGTDTQYF.